Reported below is one T cell receptor beta chain. No antigen is known for it. The sample originates from a study of cytomegalovirus exposure and HLA in healthy donors. Researchers ran the PCR with 60 Vbeta and 13 Jbeta primers. In the original workflow: Approximately 73 million unique TCR beta chains, about 12 million shared, were counted in a later analysis. Libraries were prepared by immunoSEQ multiplex PCR; TCRdb keeps only in-frame clonotypes and omits some of them. V and J calls and clone size are given by that table; D and trimming were obtained from the DNA. The table shows 100,000 to 150,000 clones, with approximately 80% occurring only once. Study-level points and caveats: HLA alleles were associated with roughly 17,000 TCR beta sequences in a later analysis at 0.05 false discovery rate. In a later analysis, V- and J-gene trimming of beta chains associated with a DCLRE1C missense variant, replicated independently.

This CDR3 contains 13 residues. Losses at the gene ends were 11 bases for V and 0 bases for J; bases not matched to a gene: 6. Germline V CDR1 and CDR2: MGHDK, SYGVNS. The receptor comes from a girl aged 2 to 9 in good health and CMV-seronegative. The sequencing sample was made of PBMCs. The rearrangement uses TRBV25-1 and TRBJ2-7; TRBD1 matches at 8 bases. CDR3 sequence reads: CASQTGASYEQYF. The DNA for the CDR3 is TGTGCCTCGCAGACAGGGGCCTCCTACGAGCAGTACTTC.